The T cell receptor (beta chain) described here comes from a study of cytomegalovirus exposure and HLA in healthy donors. Healthy people donating bone marrow made up the donors. General study points: Immune exposure information comprised only CMV serostatus.

From germline, CDR1 is LNHNV and CDR2 YYDKDF (reference sequence). The CDR3 sequence is 16 residues long. The V gene end was trimmed by 3 bases and the J gene end by 0 bases; junction bases not matched to a gene: 3. PCR amplification relied on 60 Vbeta primers (plus 13 Jbeta primers). Generated by immunoSEQ multiplex PCR, the TCRdb table keeps only in-frame clones and is missing some. The repertoire holds some 98,000 clones, about four fifths seen once, with approximately 4% in the top ten. This clone occurred a few times. Its antigen is currently unknown. The chain couples TRBV15 to TRBJ2-1; 9 bases agree with TRBD2. Material: PBMCs. This TCR came from a female donor in good health and CMV-seropositive. The CDR3 DNA reads TGTGCCACCAGCAGGTATAGCGGGAGCTCCTACAATGAGCAGTTCTTC. Translation gives CATSRYSGSSYNEQFF.